This is a list of T cell receptor beta chains from one sample in a study of shared clonotypes between healthy human individuals. Here immunoSEQ multiplex PCR was the method, and the copy in TCRdb shows in-frame clones only, minus some. The sample carries millions of clones, 93% recorded once. Input material: naive CD8+ T cells from PBMCs. Source of these receptors: a young man in good health. Some clones in this sample may be carry-over from other donors' samples. Each CDR3 is given with its conserved first and last residue. The order of the fields is clone size, V gene, D gene, J gene, CDR3 protein, CDR3 DNA. D genes are given only for firm matches. Size tells how often a clone was seen (once, few, many) or the class of an expanded clone, and some rows leave it out.

abundance: NA; v_gene: TRBV7-9; d_gene: NA; j_gene: TRBJ1-5; CDR3aa: CASSLQGLDSNQPQHF; CDR3nt: TGTGCCAGCAGCTTACAAGGTCTGGATAGCAATCAGCCCCAGCATTTT
abundance: once; v_gene: TRBV7-2; d_gene: NA; j_gene: TRBJ2-7; CDR3aa: CASSLGRDTMVVEQYF; CDR3nt: TGTGCCAGCAGCTTAGGAAGAGACACTATGGTCGTCGAGCAGTACTTC
abundance: NA; v_gene: TRBV7-9; d_gene: NA; j_gene: TRBJ2-7; CDR3aa: CASSLSSGTTSYEQYF; CDR3nt: TGTGCCAGCAGCTTATCTTCGGGGACCACTTCCTACGAGCAGTACTTC
abundance: NA; v_gene: TRBV15; d_gene: NA; j_gene: TRBJ2-5; CDR3aa: CATSRVGQSGETQYF; CDR3nt: TGTGCCACCAGCAGAGTAGGACAGAGTGGGGAGACCCAGTACTTC
abundance: few; v_gene: TRBV9; d_gene: NA; j_gene: TRBJ2-1; CDR3aa: CASSVAGSRVSGEQFF; CDR3nt: TGTGCCAGCAGCGTAGCCGGGAGTAGGGTGTCGGGTGAGCAGTTCTTC
abundance: few; v_gene: TRBV29-1; d_gene: TRBD1; j_gene: TRBJ2-7; CDR3aa: CSAQGAYEQYF; CDR3nt: TGCAGCGCACAGGGGGCCTACGAGCAGTACTTC
abundance: NA; v_gene: TRBV29-1; d_gene: NA; j_gene: TRBJ2-3; CDR3aa: CSVGAGLGAGLLTDTQYF; CDR3nt: TGCAGCGTTGGTGCGGGATTGGGGGCTGGGCTTCTCACAGATACGCAGTATTTT
abundance: NA; v_gene: TRBV11-2; d_gene: NA; j_gene: TRBJ2-1; CDR3aa: CASSSISAGFSYNEQFF; CDR3nt: TGTGCCAGCAGCTCCATATCTGCGGGATTCTCCTACAATGAGCAGTTCTTC
abundance: NA; v_gene: TRBV6-1; d_gene: TRBD1; j_gene: TRBJ2-7; CDR3aa: CAAENPGTDSYEQYF; CDR3nt: TGTGCCGCCGAGAACCCCGGGACAGACTCCTACGAGCAGTACTTC
abundance: NA; v_gene: TRBV28; d_gene: NA; j_gene: TRBJ2-7; CDR3aa: CASIAIRDQYEQYF; CDR3nt: TGTGCCAGCATCGCCATACGGGATCAATACGAGCAGTACTTC
abundance: NA; v_gene: TRBV7-9; d_gene: TRBD2; j_gene: TRBJ2-5; CDR3aa: CASSTSGSWETQYF; CDR3nt: TGTGCCAGCAGCACTAGCGGGAGTTGGGAGACCCAGTACTTC
abundance: NA; v_gene: TRBV19; d_gene: NA; j_gene: TRBJ1-2; CDR3aa: CWRDYGYTF; CDR3nt: TGTTGGCGGGACTATGGCTACACCTTC
abundance: NA; v_gene: TRBV7-6; d_gene: NA; j_gene: TRBJ2-3; CDR3aa: CASSLVSRDTQYF; CDR3nt: TGTGCCAGCAGCTTAGTCTCTCGGGATACGCAGTATTTT
abundance: few; v_gene: TRBV30; d_gene: TRBD1; j_gene: TRBJ1-2; CDR3aa: CAWTGTGVDSGGYTF; CDR3nt: TGTGCCTGGACCGGGACAGGGGTAGATTCGGGCGGCTACACCTTC
abundance: NA; v_gene: TRBV5-4; d_gene: TRBD2; j_gene: TRBJ2-7; CDR3aa: CASSSWGGWSSSYEQYF; CDR3nt: TGTGCCAGCAGCTCTTGGGGGGGGTGGAGTAGCTCCTACGAGCAGTACTTC
abundance: NA; v_gene: TRBV7-2; d_gene: NA; j_gene: TRBJ2-7; CDR3aa: CASSYKTGEQYF; CDR3nt: TGTGCCAGCAGCTACAAAACGGGGGAGCAGTACTTC
abundance: NA; v_gene: TRBV4-1; d_gene: TRBD1; j_gene: TRBJ1-1; CDR3aa: CASSPYPSGGAGGTEAFF; CDR3nt: TGCGCCAGCAGCCCGTACCCTTCAGGGGGCGCTGGGGGCACTGAAGCTTTCTTT
abundance: once; v_gene: TRBV27; d_gene: TRBD2; j_gene: TRBJ2-7; CDR3aa: CASSFGGGFSYEQYF; CDR3nt: TGTGCCAGCAGTTTCGGGGGGGGATTCTCCTACGAGCAGTACTTC